This TCR beta chain was sequenced for a study of cytomegalovirus exposure and HLA in healthy donors. Study conclusions and caveats: 164 TCR beta chains were listed as cytomegalovirus-associated. Within a later analysis, the majority of CMV-associated TCR beta chains appeared HLA-restricted. When analyzed later, a missense DCLRE1C variant was found to be linked to TCR beta V- and J-gene trimming. A few of the chains that were CMV-associated were confirmed in vitro to be specific for CMV antigens.

It was with 60 Vbeta and 13 Jbeta primers that the PCR ran. The repertoire was sequenced with immunoSEQ multiplex PCR; TCRdb's copy has only in-frame clones and lacks some. Among some 150,000 clones listed, just under 65% were seen once. The trim removed 8 bases at V and 3 bases at J, leaving 8 bases unmatched. This CDR3 is built from 14 residues. Per the germline V gene, CDR1 is SQVTM and CDR2 is ANQGSEA. Only a few counts were recorded for this clone. The target antigen is unknown. The sequencing input was PBMCs. The rearrangement uses TRBV29-1 and TRBJ2-3, with 10 bases fitting TRBD1. The sequence derives from a woman in her sixties in good health and CMV-seropositive. The CDR3 nucleotides are TGCAGCATCTCCCGGGACAGGGGAACAGATACGCAGTATTTT. Its protein product is CSISRDRGTDTQYF.